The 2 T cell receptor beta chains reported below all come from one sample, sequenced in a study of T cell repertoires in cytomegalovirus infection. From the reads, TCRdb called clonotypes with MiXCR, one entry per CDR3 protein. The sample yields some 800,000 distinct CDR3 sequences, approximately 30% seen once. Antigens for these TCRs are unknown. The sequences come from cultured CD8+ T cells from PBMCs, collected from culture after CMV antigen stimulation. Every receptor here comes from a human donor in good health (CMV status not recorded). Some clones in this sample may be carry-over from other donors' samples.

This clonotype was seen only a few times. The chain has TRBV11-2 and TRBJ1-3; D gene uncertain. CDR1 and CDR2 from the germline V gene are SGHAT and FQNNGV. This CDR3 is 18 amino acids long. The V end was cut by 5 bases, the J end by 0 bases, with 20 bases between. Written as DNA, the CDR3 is TGTGCCAGCAGCCTTTGGTCTCAGAAATCTCACTCTGGAAACACCATATATTTT. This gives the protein CASSLWSQKSHSGNTIYF.

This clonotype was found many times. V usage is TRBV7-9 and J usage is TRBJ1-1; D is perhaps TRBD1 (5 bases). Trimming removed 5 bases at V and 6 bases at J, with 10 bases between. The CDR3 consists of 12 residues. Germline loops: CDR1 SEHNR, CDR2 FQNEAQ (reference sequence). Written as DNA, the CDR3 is TGTGCCAGCAGCCCCGGACACCCTGAAGCTTTCTTT. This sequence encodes CASSPGHPEAFF.